One sample yielded the 17 T cell receptor beta chains listed below, sequenced in a study of shared clonotypes between healthy human individuals. Terminally differentiated effector memory CD45RA+ cells were left out of the naive CD8 fraction, which was CD45RO-negative and positively selected for CCR7. Assay used: immunoSEQ multiplex PCR; TCRdb lists only in-frame clones, some missing. Of hundreds of thousands of clones in the sample, roughly 96% are singletons; the top ten hold over 0.09%. The sample taken for sequencing was naive CD8+ T cells sorted from blood. Every receptor here comes from a woman in her 30s in good health.

For the CDR3, the DNA is TGTGCCAGCAGTTTAGATCTTAGCGGGCCGTACGAGCAGTACTTC. It encodes CASSLDLSGPYEQYF. The V gene is TRBV28, the J gene TRBJ2-7; 7 nucleotides match TRBD2. CDR1 is MDHEN and CDR2 is SYDVKM in the germline V gene. V gave up 2 bases and J gave up 4 bases; unmatched junction bases: 8. The CDR3 contains 15 residues.

The chain combines TRBV5-4 with TRBJ2-3, with D unclear. Trimming took off 2 bases at V and 0 bases at J, with 13 bases between the two ends. There are 16 residues in the CDR3. Germline loops: CDR1 SGHNT, CDR2 YYREEE (reference sequence). CDR3 protein: CASSLSPEPSTDTQYF. The DNA for the CDR3 is TGTGCCAGCAGCTTATCCCCTGAACCTAGCACAGATACGCAGTATTTT.

The genes are TRBV6-5 and TRBJ1-2, with 7 bases identical to TRBD1. The CDR3 sequence is 14 residues long. The junction had 13 bases not matched to a gene; V was cut back by 7 bases and J by 8 bases. CDR1 is MNHEY and CDR2 is SVGAGI in the germline V gene. The CDR3 DNA reads TGTGCCAGCAATGCCCGGGACAGCGAAATCGGCTACACCTTC. Translation gives CASNARDSEIGYTF.

The rearrangement joins TRBV5-1 to TRBJ2-7; no definite D call. The CDR3 length is 17 residues. The V gene's germline CDR1 is SGHRS and CDR2 YFSETQ. Trimming stripped 1 base from V and 2 bases from J, with 19 bases between. The CDR3 here is CASSLYYRNSITYEQYF. Here the CDR3 DNA reads TGCGCCAGCAGCTTGTACTACCGGAACTCTATTACCTACGAGCAGTACTTC.

J is TRBJ1-2 and V is TRBV2, with 7 bases lining up with TRBD1. From germline, CDR1 is SNHLY and CDR2 FYNNEI. V was pared by 10 bases and J by 8 bases, with 7 bases of the junction left unmatched. CDR3 length: 11 residues. As DNA, the CDR3 is TGTGCCATAAAGACAGGGACGGGCTACACCTTC. Translation gives CAIKTGTGYTF.

This sequence joins TRBV10-3 and TRBJ1-1, with TRBD1 matching 8 bases. The CDR3 is 16 residues long. The ends lost 3 bases at V and 2 bases at J; junction bases unmatched: 8. CDR1 is ENHRY and CDR2 is SYGVKD in the germline V gene. The DNA of the CDR3 is TGTGCCATCAGTGACTCCCTCAGGGGGCCTAACACTGAAGCTTTCTTT. It codes for CAISDSLRGPNTEAFF.

The chain employs TRBV6-1 and TRBJ2-7; D is unclear. The CDR3 is made up of 11 amino acids. V was trimmed by 8 bases and J by 7 bases, leaving 12 bases between them. Germline V gene lookup returns CDR1 MNHNS and CDR2 SASEGT. Written as DNA, the CDR3 is TGTGCCAGCGGTCAGACCTTGGAGCAGTACTTC. It translates to CASGQTLEQYF.

V and J are TRBV28 and TRBJ2-1, with D possibly being TRBD1 (5 bases). The V end lost 6 bases, the J end lost 13 bases, and 16 bases lay between the germline ends. In germline, CDR1 is MDHEN, CDR2 SYDVKM. This CDR3 has 12 residues. As DNA, the CDR3 is TGTGCCAGCAGAAGCCTAGGGGTGCCACAGTTCTTC. As protein: CASRSLGVPQFF.

The rearrangement uses TRBV27 and TRBJ2-7; D is undetermined. V was trimmed by 0 bases and J by 4 bases, leaving 13 bases between them. In germline, CDR1 is MNHEY, CDR2 SMNVEV (reference sequence). CDR3 size: 15 residues. CDR3 sequence reads: CASSLSSSGLYEQYF. CDR3 in DNA: TGTGCCAGCAGTTTATCGTCCTCAGGCCTTTACGAGCAGTACTTC.

V gene TRBV1 combines with J gene TRBJ2-1. TRBV1 is reported as a pseudogene. The CDR3 contains 12 residues. CDR3 in amino acids: CTSSQDRNEQFF. CDR3 DNA: TGCACCAGCAGCCAAGATAGGAATGAGCAGTTCTTC.

The chain recombines TRBV28 with TRBJ2-7, with D tentatively TRBD1 (5 bases). Trimming pared 1 base from V and 4 bases from J, leaving 8 bases between. CDR3 size: 13 residues. CDR1 and CDR2 from the germline V gene are MDHEN and SYDVKM. CDR3 loop: CASSLLQAYEQYF. The CDR3 DNA reads as TGTGCCAGCAGTTTATTACAGGCGTACGAGCAGTACTTC.

Written as DNA, the CDR3 is TGTGCCAGCAGCTATGATTACACTGAAGCTTTCTTT. Its translation is CASSYDYTEAFF. This chain links TRBV28 with TRBJ1-1; D is unresolved. V was clipped by 6 bases and J by 3 bases, with 8 bases between them. This CDR3 has 12 residues. Germline V gives CDR1 MDHEN, CDR2 SYDVKM.

The chain employs TRBV2 and TRBJ2-5, with TRBD2 matching over 9 bases. The CDR3 has 15 residues. V lost 2 bases, J lost 0 bases, and 1 base stayed unmatched. CDR1 and CDR2 (germline): SNHLY, FYNNEI. DNA for the CDR3: TGTGCCAGCAGTGAACTAGCGGGGTACCAAGAGACCCAGTACTTC. Encoded protein: CASSELAGYQETQYF.

Only one count was recorded for this clone. V and J are TRBV19 and TRBJ1-5, with D maybe TRBD1 (6 bases). CDR3 length: 17 residues. In germline, CDR1 is LNHDA, CDR2 SQIVND (reference sequence). Trimming left V 0 bases short and J 0 bases short, with 12 bases between. This CDR3 reads CASSIDQDRHSNQPQHF. CDR3 nucleotide sequence: TGTGCCAGTAGTATAGATCAGGACAGACATAGCAATCAGCCCCAGCATTTT.

The genes are TRBV9 and TRBJ2-5; D not resolved. With 4 bases removed from V and 2 bases from J, the gap between germline ends came to 12 bases. CDR1 SGDLS and CDR2 YYNGEE come from the germline V gene. The CDR3 sequence is 14 residues long. The CDR3 is CASSLDGRQETQYF. DNA of the CDR3: TGTGCCAGCAGCCTAGACGGCAGACAAGAGACCCAGTACTTC.

In DNA form, the CDR3 reads TGCGCCAGCAGCCAAGATCTTTACGAGGCCATTTCCTACGAGCAGTACTTC. This translates into CASSQDLYEAISYEQYF. The V and J genes are TRBV4-1 and TRBJ2-5; no clear D gene. The J call may not be correct, given that the DNA end is closer to TRBJ2-7. Germline CDR1 is MGHRA and CDR2 is YSYEKL. The CDR3 has 17 residues.

With regard to this clone: Germline is not matched at one junction end, which may reflect a read error. The rearrangement links TRBV6-5 to TRBJ2-7; TRBD2 agrees at 9 bases. The CDR3 loop spans 14 amino acids. Germline V CDR1 and CDR2: MNHEY, SVGAGI. CDR3 bases: TGTGCCAGCAGTTACGGTAGCGGGAGCTACGGGCAGTACTTC. Translated, it gives CASSYGSGSYGQYF.